This T cell receptor beta chain was recorded in a study of blood T cell repertoires in COVID-19. V shed 0 bases and J shed 8 bases, with 9 bases lying between them. The CDR3 runs 13 residues. Clinical histories supplied by participants themselves formed the basis of cohort assignment. TCRdb keeps only in-frame clones here, not all; method: immunoSEQ multiplex PCR. The sample lists 270,000 or so clones, approximately 83% occurring once. This chain joins TRBV5-3 and TRBJ1-3; D not resolved. TRBV5-3 is marked as an open reading frame, function uncertain. Sequenced material: PBMCs or T cells enriched from blood (not recorded which). The sequence came from a man aged 45-65 years who had recovered from COVID-19. Here the CDR3 DNA reads TGTGCCAGAAGCTTGGCCTACAGTTACACCATATATTTT. This sequence encodes CARSLAYSYTIYF.